This T cell receptor beta chain was identified in a study of control samples from healthy donors and cancer patients. This table comes from immunoSEQ multiplex PCR, and its TCRdb copy is limited to in-frame clones, with some not included. Of 150,000 to 200,000 clones in the sample, around 95% were seen once. This CDR3 comprises 19 residues. The germline V and J ends were trimmed by 7 bases and 0 bases, with 25 bases remaining between them. Germline CDR1 and CDR2: PRHDT and FYEKMQ (reference sequence). Material: blood. J is TRBJ1-3 and V is TRBV13; D gene ambiguous. The sequence was obtained from a woman between 35 and 50 years old in good health. The CDR3 spells CASTYSFEGYLPSGNTIYF. In DNA, the CDR3 is TGTGCCAGCACCTATTCCTTCGAAGGGTACTTACCCTCTGGAAACACCATATATTTT. The variable domain in full, with the rest retrieved from reference TRBV13 and TRBJ1-3, is AAGVIQSPRHLIKEKRETATLKCYPIPRHDTVYWYQQGPGQDPQFLISFYEKMQSDKGSIPDRFSAQQFSDYHSELNMSSLELGDSALYFCASTYSFEGYLPSGNTIYFGEGSWLTVV.